The 5 T cell receptor beta chains below all came from one sample that was sequenced in a study of cytotoxic CD8 clonotypes in ibrutinib-treated CLL. The assay was immunoSEQ multiplex PCR, and TCRdb's table has in-frame clones only and misses some. The sample gives around 97,000 clones, around four fifths of which show up once; about 34% is in the top ten. Source: PBMCs, taken after 12 months of ibrutinib treatment. Receptors originate from a human donor with chronic lymphocytic leukemia.

The gene calls are TRBV6-6 and TRBJ2-3; tentative D call: TRBD1 (5 bases). This CDR3 contains 15 residues. V dropped 8 bases and J dropped 2 bases, with 17 bases sitting between them. The V gene's germline CDR1 is MNHNY and CDR2 SVGAGI (reference sequence). The CDR3 sequence is CASCSRGRITDTQYF. CDR3 DNA: TGTGCCAGCTGCTCTAGGGGAAGGATCACAGATACGCAGTATTTT.

In its sample, this clone was seen a few times. The chain carries TRBV9 and TRBJ1-1, with D possibly being TRBD1 (5 bases). The CDR3 sequence is 15 residues long. Germline values: CDR1 SGDLS, CDR2 YYNGEE. V was pared by 0 bases and J by 3 bases, with 12 bases between. CDR3 residues: CASSVDEGRYTEAFF. The CDR3, as DNA: TGTGCCAGCAGCGTAGATGAGGGGAGGTACACTGAAGCTTTCTTT.

This chain links TRBV7-9 with TRBJ1-3; the D gene is possibly TRBD1 (6 bases). Per germline, CDR1 SEHNR and CDR2 FQNEAQ (reference sequence). CDR3 length equals 16 residues. V lost 2 bases and J lost 5, with 16 bases in between. The CDR3 DNA sequence: TGTGCCAGCAGCTTACCCCCACAGGGAGGCAGAAACACCATATATTTT. Translation gives CASSLPPQGGRNTIYF. The whole variable domain, filled in from reference TRBV7-9 and TRBJ1-3, reads DTGVSQNPRHKITKRGQNVTFRCDPISEHNRLYWYRQTLGQGPEFLTYFQNEAQLEKSRLLSDRFSAERPKGSFSTLEIQRTEQGDSAMYLCASSLPPQGGRNTIYFGEGSWLTVV.

Notes on this clone: Other DNA sequences in this sample translate to the same CDR3. V usage is TRBV19 and J usage is TRBJ2-6; D is unclear. Trimming took 7 bases from V and 0 from J, leaving 7 bases between them. This CDR3 is built from 14 residues. Germline V gene lookup returns CDR1 LNHDA and CDR2 SQIVND (reference sequence). The CDR3 protein is CASKGISGANVLTF. The CDR3 DNA follows: TGTGCCAGTAAAGGTATCTCTGGGGCCAACGTCCTGACTTTC.

This rearrangement joins TRBV7-9 to TRBJ2-5, with D perhaps matching TRBD1 or TRBD2 (5 bases each). CDR3 length: 16 amino acids. V lost 8 bases and J 1 base, leaving 20 bases between the germline ends. CDR1 is SEHNR, CDR2 FQNEAQ, per germline (reference sequence). CDR3 region: CASGAGPGTAQETQYF. The CDR3 bases are TGTGCCAGCGGAGCCGGCCCCGGGACGGCCCAAGAGACCCAGTACTTC.